This entry features one TCR beta chain sequence. Its matching antigen is unknown. CDR3 length equals 14 residues. The V gene lost 5 bases and the J gene lost 0 bases, with 11 bases spanning the gap. CDR1 is SGHDT, CDR2 YYEEEE, per germline. CD8 memory comprised CD45RO+ plus CCR7-negative CD45RA+ TemRA cells. Data came from immunoSEQ multiplex PCR; TCRdb stores just in-frame clones and leaves some out. This table has around 690,000 clones, roughly 87% appearing once. This sample is drawn from a study of shared clonotypes between healthy human individuals. Across the study: Samples came from two female and a few male donors aged 18 to 49. Used for every donor were three CD4 naive, three CD4 memory, two CD8 naive and one CD8 memory plate. The study's findings and limits: The study generally estimated greater richness for naive than memory subsets.

The chain carries TRBV5-6 and TRBJ2-5; a possible D gene is TRBD1 (5 bases). This sequence was found in a man aged 18 to 30 in good health. Some clones in this sample may be carry-over from other donors' samples. Source material: memory CD8+ T cells from PBMCs. Sample subset: CD45RO+ cells pooled with CCR7-negative TemRA cells. CDR3 amino acids: CASSSSRDQETQYF. In DNA, the CDR3 is TGTGCCAGCAGTTCGAGCAGGGACCAAGAGACCCAGTACTTC.